This T cell receptor (beta chain) was profiled in a study of post-analysis software for immune sequencing data. Germline V gives CDR1 DFQATT, CDR2 SNEGSKA (reference sequence). This CDR3 spans 16 amino acids. V lost 6 bases and J lost 6; bases outside the gene matches: 18. In its sample, this clonotype was seen a few times. Its specificity is not known. Findings and caveats of the study: The five TRBV segments detected at higher frequency in patients than in controls included TRBV5-6, TRBV5-1 and TRBV20-1. Co-batched samples clustered tightly together by F measure.

Researchers reported that TCR beta cDNA libraries carried unique molecular identifiers. T cells, about 0.85 to 11 million of them, yielded hundreds of thousands of cDNA molecules. From the PCR reads, TCRdb called clonotypes with MiXCR, one entry per CDR3 protein. Among about 380,000 distinct CDR3 sequences listed, 30% to 45% were seen once. This TCR was recovered from a girl between 10 and 17 years old with multiple sclerosis. Sequencing was done on a sample of blood. The chain uses TRBV20-1 and TRBJ2-7, with 9 nucleotides matching TRBD2. The DNA for the CDR3 is TGCAGTGCCGCAAGGGTGAACTACGCGGGGGGGCTCGAGCAGTACTTC. Protein sequence: CSAARVNYAGGLEQYF.